This T cell receptor (beta chain) was profiled in a study of blood T cell repertoires in COVID-19. Study in general: Sample material is recorded as cDNA or gDNA derived from T cells, B-cell-depleted T cells, or PBMCs.

Method: immunoSEQ multiplex PCR; TCRdb's copy keeps in-frame clones and lacks some. Of roughly 70,000 clones in the sample, 79% are singletons; the top ten hold approximately 6.8%. Germline-derived CDR1 and CDR2 are LGHDT and YNNKEL (reference sequence). The CDR3 runs to 14 residues. The V and J ends lost 3 bases and 6 bases respectively, with 12 bases between them. The rearrangement joins TRBV3-1 (or the pseudogene TRBV3-2) to TRBJ2-1; D is possibly TRBD1 (6 bases). Sequenced material: peripheral blood. This TCR came from a woman between 55 and 75 years old with acute or convalescent COVID-19. This CDR3 reads CASSHLLQGNEQFF. CDR3 DNA sequence: TGTGCCAGCAGCCACCTGCTACAGGGCAATGAGCAGTTCTTC.